Below are 19 T cell receptor beta chains sequenced from a single sample in a study of blood T cell repertoires in COVID-19. Only in-frame clones appear in the TCRdb table, and some are missing; sequencing was by immunoSEQ multiplex PCR. The sample includes 150,000 to 200,000 clones, approximately 85% of them seen just once. The sequenced sample was peripheral blood. These receptors all stem from a man aged 55-75 years with active or convalescent COVID-19.

J is TRBJ1-5 and V is TRBV6-5; 8 bases match TRBD1. The CDR3 contains 15 residues. Trimming cost V 5 bases and J 7 bases; bases outside gene matches: 10. Looked up from germline, CDR1 is MNHEY and CDR2 is SVGAGI. The CDR3 sequence is CASSLGTGGGQPQHF. The CDR3 DNA reads TGTGCCAGCAGTCTTGGGACAGGAGGTGGACAGCCCCAGCATTTT.

The V and J genes are TRBV5-1 and TRBJ1-1; D ambiguous. V was pared by 0 bases and J by 1 base, with 7 bases between. The CDR3 runs 14 residues. Germline assignment: CDR1 SGHRS and CDR2 YFSETQ. CDR3: CASSLAEGNTEAFF. DNA for the CDR3: TGCGCCAGCAGCTTGGCCGAGGGGAACACTGAAGCTTTCTTT.

The chain recombines TRBV19 with TRBJ1-4; a possible D gene is TRBD1 (6 bases). V lost 7 bases and J 8 bases, leaving 23 bases between the germline ends. Germline V gene data show CDR1 as LNHDA and CDR2 as SQIVND (reference sequence). CDR3 length equals 16 residues. This CDR3 is CASTPGGASFGEKLFF. CDR3 nucleotides: TGTGCCAGTACCCCTGGGGGGGCCTCCTTCGGCGAAAAACTGTTTTTT.

This clone has a single count. Other nucleotide sequences in the sample specify the same CDR3. V is TRBV5-4 and J is TRBJ2-7, with 8 bases that match TRBD1. V shed 0 bases, J shed 2 bases, and the junction held 4 bases outside the gene matches. The length of the CDR3 is 15 residues. The germline gives CDR1 SGHNT, CDR2 YYREEE (reference sequence). The DNA for the CDR3 is TGTGCCAGCAGCTTGGATAGGACAGGGACCTACGAGCAGTACTTC. Amino acids: CASSLDRTGTYEQYF. The variable domain in full, with the rest retrieved from reference TRBV5-4 and TRBJ2-7, is ETGVTQSPTHLIKTRGQQVTLRCSSQSGHNTVSWYQQALGQGPQFIFQYYREEENGRGNFPPRFSGLQFPNYSSELNVNALELDDSALYLCASSLDRTGTYEQYFGPGTRLTVT.

This clone was seen a handful of times. The gene calls are TRBV7-9 and TRBJ2-2; 8 bases map to TRBD1. The J segment lost 6 bases and the V segment lost 7 bases, leaving 4 bases of the junction unmatched. This CDR3 region has 13 residues. Germline CDR1 SEHNR, CDR2 FQNEAQ (reference sequence). The CDR3 here is CASKQGVAGELFF. CDR3 DNA sequence: TGTGCCAGCAAACAGGGGGTTGCCGGGGAGCTGTTTTTT.

The chain links TRBV2 to TRBJ1-5; the match to TRBD1 covers 8 bases. Per the germline V gene, CDR1 is SNHLY and CDR2 is FYNNEI. J was trimmed by 2 bases and V by 8 bases; bases with no gene match: 5. There are 14 residues in the CDR3. CDR3 DNA: TGTGCCAGCGGGGGACAGGACCGCAATCAGCCCCAGCATTTT. This gives the protein CASGGQDRNQPQHF.

The chain couples TRBV5-6 to TRBJ2-3, with TRBD2 matching 8 bases. CDR3 length: 15 residues. Germline V gene sequence: CDR1 SGHDT, CDR2 YYEEEE. J was trimmed by 3 bases and V by 3 bases; bases with no gene match: 6. This CDR3 is CASSSGTRFTDTQYF. The DNA for the CDR3 is TGTGCCAGCAGCTCCGGGACTAGGTTTACAGATACGCAGTATTTT. The full variable domain, rest sourced from reference TRBV5-6 and TRBJ2-3, is DAGVTQSPTHLIKTRGQQVTLRCSPKSGHDTVSWYQQALGQGPQFIFQYYEEEERQRGNFPDRFSGHQFPNYSSELNVNALLLGDSALYLCASSSGTRFTDTQYFGPGTRLTVL.

This clone was detected a few times. The genes are TRBV7-3 and TRBJ2-2; D is unresolved. The CDR3 is 14 amino acids. Trimming pared 4 bases from V and 2 bases from J, leaving 8 bases between. Germline V gene data show CDR1 as SGHTA and CDR2 as FQGTGA. CDR3 loop: CASSSLGNTGELFF. The CDR3 nucleotides are TGTGCCAGCAGCTCCCTCGGTAACACCGGGGAGCTGTTTTTT.

V gene TRBV5-1 combines with J gene TRBJ2-2; no reliable D call. Germline lookup yields CDR1 SGHRS and CDR2 YFSETQ. The CDR3 is 17 amino acids. V lost 4 bases, J lost 3 bases, and 19 bases lay in between. The CDR3: CASSPMVSGPHTGELFF. The CDR3 region has the DNA TGCGCCAGCAGCCCTATGGTGTCAGGTCCCCACACCGGGGAGCTGTTTTTT.

V usage is TRBV7-9 and J usage is TRBJ2-7; 8 nucleotides match TRBD2. Trimming took 4 bases from V and 3 from J; bases not matched to a gene: 2. The CDR3 has 13 residues. Germline assignment: CDR1 SEHNR and CDR2 FQNEAQ (reference sequence). The DNA of the CDR3 is TGTGCCAGCAGCTACACTAGCGGCTACGAGCAGTACTTC. Protein: CASSYTSGYEQYF.

The chain joins TRBV7-6 to TRBJ2-4; possibly TRBD1 for D (5 bases). Germline lookup yields CDR1 SGHVS and CDR2 FNYEAQ. Between the trimmed V and J ends, which lost 1 base and 7 bases, there was a span of 11 bases. This CDR3 is built from 14 residues. The CDR3 DNA reads TGTGCCAGCAGCTTAGAGGCAGGGCCCAACATTCAGTACTTC. This translates into CASSLEAGPNIQYF. Complete variable domain (other parts from reference TRBV7-6 and TRBJ2-4): GAGVSQSPRYKVTKRGQDVALRCDPISGHVSLYWYRQALGQGPEFLTYFNYEAQQDKSGLPNDRFSAERPEGSISTLTIQRTEQRDSAMYRCASSLEAGPNIQYFGAGTRLSVL.

This clone has a handful of counts. The sample holds other DNA sequences that translate to the same CDR3. The V and J genes are TRBV4-1 and TRBJ1-5; the D is unclear. Germline V lookup: CDR1 MGHRA, CDR2 YSYEKL. This CDR3 has 14 residues. V dropped 0 bases and J dropped 4 bases, with 7 bases sitting between them. CDR3 coding DNA: TGCGCCAGCAGCCAAGATAGAGGGAATCAGCCCCAGCATTTT. It encodes CASSQDRGNQPQHF.

The J gene is TRBJ2-2, the V gene TRBV10-3, with TRBD1 matching over 10 bases. The trim removed 4 bases at V and 6 bases at J, leaving 5 bases unmatched. CDR1 ENHRY and CDR2 SYGVKD come from the germline V gene. The CDR3 loop spans 15 amino acids. CDR3 amino acids: CAISGDRGHAGELFF. CDR3 DNA sequence: TGTGCCATCAGTGGGGACAGGGGCCACGCCGGGGAGCTGTTTTTT.

The chain combines TRBV12-3 or TRBV12-4 with TRBJ2-1; D gene ambiguous. The V end was cut by 0 bases, the J end by 9 bases, with 9 bases between. The CDR3 runs to 13 residues. CDR3 DNA sequence: TGTGCCAGCAGTTTAGCGGCCAGTGGTGAGCAGTTCTTC. This encodes CASSLAASGEQFF.

V and J are TRBV18 and TRBJ1-1; tentative D call: TRBD1 (6 bases). V was pared by 8 bases and J by 1 base, with 11 bases between. CDR1 and CDR2 (germline): KGHSH, LQKENI. The CDR3 covers 13 residues. In nucleotides, the CDR3 is TGTGCCAGCACCAGACAGGAGAACACTGAAGCTTTCTTT. Amino acid sequence: CASTRQENTEAFF.

This chain connects TRBV7-3 to TRBJ2-1; possibly TRBD2 for D (5 bases). CDR1 SGHTA and CDR2 FQGTGA come from the germline V gene. Trimming stripped 5 bases from V and 9 bases from J, with 14 bases between. CDR3 length equals 13 residues. CDR3 amino acids: CASSPLQGSEQFF. For the CDR3, the DNA is TGTGCCAGCAGCCCACTGCAAGGGAGTGAGCAGTTCTTC.

V usage is TRBV2 and J usage is TRBJ1-3, with D hard to call. Trimming took off 5 bases at V and 15 bases at J, with 14 bases between the two ends. The CDR3 sequence is 11 residues long. CDR1 and CDR2 (germline): SNHLY, FYNNEI. CDR3 sequence: CASSLSDWPYF. In DNA, the CDR3 is TGTGCCAGCAGTCTTTCAGACTGGCCATATTTT.

The chain carries TRBV28 and TRBJ1-2; the D gene is possibly TRBD1 (6 bases). Germline assignment: CDR1 MDHEN and CDR2 SYDVKM. CDR3 size: 14 residues. The ends were cut back, 7 bases at V and 4 bases at J, with 16 bases in the middle. CDR3 DNA sequence: TGTGCCAGCAACCAAGGGGGGGCAAGCTATGGCTACACCTTC. It codes for CASNQGGASYGYTF.

The chain employs TRBV5-1 and TRBJ1-2; tentatively, D is TRBD1 (6 bases). Trimming removed 0 bases from V and 4 bases from J, with 13 bases in between. The CDR3 consists of 15 residues. Looked up from germline, CDR1 is SGHRS and CDR2 is YFSETQ. Written as DNA, the CDR3 is TGCGCCAGCAGCTTGGCACAGGGTAGAGGCTATGGCTACACCTTC. Encoded protein: CASSLAQGRGYGYTF.